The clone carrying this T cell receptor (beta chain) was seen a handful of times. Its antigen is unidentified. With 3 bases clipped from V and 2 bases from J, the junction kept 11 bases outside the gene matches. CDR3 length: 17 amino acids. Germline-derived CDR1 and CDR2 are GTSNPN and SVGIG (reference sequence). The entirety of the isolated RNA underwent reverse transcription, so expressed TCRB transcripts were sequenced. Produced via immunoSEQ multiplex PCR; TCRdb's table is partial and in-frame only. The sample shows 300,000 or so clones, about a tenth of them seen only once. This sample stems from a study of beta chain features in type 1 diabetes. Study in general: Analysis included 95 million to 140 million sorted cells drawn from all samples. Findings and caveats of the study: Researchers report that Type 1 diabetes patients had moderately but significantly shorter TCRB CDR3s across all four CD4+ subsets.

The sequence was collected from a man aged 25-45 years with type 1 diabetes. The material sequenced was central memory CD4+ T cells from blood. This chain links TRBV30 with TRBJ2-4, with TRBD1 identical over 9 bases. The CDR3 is CAWRGTGWDKSKNIQYF. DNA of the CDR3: TGTGCCTGGAGGGGGACAGGGTGGGACAAATCCAAAAACATTCAGTACTTC.